The rows below give T cell receptor beta chains drawn from one sample of a study of PD-1 blockade in classical Hodgkin lymphoma. Sequenced by immunoSEQ multiplex PCR; TCRdb stores in-frame clones only, minus some. The sample has 40,000 to 55,000 clones, nearly 80% seen once. This sample comprised peripheral blood mononuclear cells (PBMCs), obtained before the fourth cycle of nivolumab. These receptors all stem from a human donor with classical Hodgkin lymphoma. CDR3s include the opening cysteine and the closing phenylalanine or tryptophan. Each record gives: clone size, D gene, V gene, J gene, CDR3 protein, CDR3 DNA. D genes are given only for firm matches. For some rows the clone size is stated as once, few or many, or as a class when expanded; others skip it.

-	-	TRBV19	TRBJ2-7	CASRESSVGIHRYEQYF	TGTGCCAGCAGGGAGTCCAGCGTCGGAATCCACCGCTACGAGCAGTACTTC
-	-	TRBV25-1	TRBJ2-3	CASSLPQGADTQYF	TGTGCCAGCAGCCTACCTCAGGGAGCAGATACGCAGTATTTT
-	-	TRBV2	TRBJ2-5	CASGGRGFQETQYF	TGTGCCAGCGGGGGGCGTGGGTTTCAAGAGACCCAGTACTTC
-	-	TRBV9	TRBJ2-5	CASSPTQGFGETQYF	TGTGCCAGCAGCCCAACCCAGGGGTTCGGAGAGACCCAGTACTTC
once	TRBD1	TRBV5-1	TRBJ2-2	CASRPGQGLTTGELFF	TGCGCCAGCAGACCGGGACAGGGCCTAACCACCGGGGAGCTGTTTTTT
-	TRBD2	TRBV11-3	TRBJ2-1	CASSRRSGRAVGNEQFF	TGTGCCAGCAGCCGTAGAAGCGGGAGGGCCGTAGGCAATGAGCAGTTCTTC
few	-	TRBV11-2	TRBJ1-2	CASSLGSGQPYGYTF	TGTGCCAGCAGCTTGGGGTCGGGGCAACCCTATGGCTACACCTTC
few	-	TRBV11-3	TRBJ1-1	CASSLRYGGPEAFF	TGTGCCAGCAGCTTAAGATACGGGGGTCCTGAAGCTTTCTTT
-	-	TRBV11-3	TRBJ2-3	CASSLGARGPLGYTQYF	TGTGCCAGCAGCTTAGGGGCGCGGGGGCCGCTTGGGTATACGCAGTATTTT
-	-	TRBV6-1	TRBJ2-1	CASNRVGNEQFF	TGTGCCAGCAATAGGGTGGGCAATGAGCAGTTCTTC
-	-	TRBV28	TRBJ1-5	CASSRGDQPQHF	TGTGCCAGCAGCCGGGGGGATCAGCCCCAGCATTTT
-	-	TRBV4-3	TRBJ2-1	CASSQETPNEQFF	TGCGCCAGCAGCCAAGAAACGCCAAATGAGCAGTTCTTC
once	TRBD1	TRBV28	TRBJ2-7	CASSVQGALDEQYF	TGTGCCAGCAGTGTCCAGGGGGCGCTGGACGAGCAGTACTTC
-	TRBD1	TRBV6-1	TRBJ1-5	CASSDQGGPSWPQHF	TGTGCCAGCAGTGATCAGGGGGGCCCGTCGTGGCCCCAGCATTTT
medium-sized	-	TRBV10-2	TRBJ1-2	CASSPQGDYGYTF	TGCGCCAGCAGTCCACAGGGAGACTATGGCTACACCTTC
-	-	TRBV19	TRBJ1-5	CASSARPLYQKGSYSNQPQHF	TGTGCCAGTAGTGCGAGACCACTATATCAAAAAGGGAGTTATAGCAATCAGCCCCAGCATTTT
few	TRBD1	TRBV7-9	TRBJ1-3	CASSRAGGGNTIYF	TGTGCCAGCAGCCGTGCAGGGGGTGGAAACACCATATATTTT
-	-	TRBV7-6	TRBJ1-5	CASSFQERNRASNQPQHF	TGTGCCAGCAGCTTTCAGGAGAGGAACAGGGCTAGCAATCAGCCCCAGCATTTT
-	-	TRBV5-1	TRBJ1-2	CASSLGGSNYGYTF	TGCGCCAGCAGCTTGGGGGGTTCTAACTATGGCTACACCTTC
-	-	TRBV4-3	TRBJ1-1	CASSQDRGGIAFF	TGCGCCAGCAGCCAAGATCGCGGAGGGATTGCTTTCTTT
-	-	TRBV12-5	TRBJ1-5	CASGLEAGTSNQPQHF	TGTGCTAGTGGTTTGGAGGCCGGGACTAGCAATCAGCCCCAGCATTTT
-	TRBD2	TRBV2	TRBJ2-1	CASMREQYNEQFF	TGTGCCAGCATGCGGGAGCAATACAATGAGCAGTTCTTC
few	TRBD1	TRBV6-5	TRBJ1-1	CASSYEEGAGLQAFF	TGTGCCAGCAGTTACGAAGAGGGGGCGGGACTGCAAGCTTTCTTT
-	-	TRBV7-2	TRBJ1-2	CASSFTRTLNYGYTF	TGTGCCAGCAGCTTTACCAGGACTTTGAACTATGGCTACACCTTC
once	TRBD1	TRBV27	TRBJ1-5	CASSPATGASQPQHF	TGTGCCAGCAGTCCAGCCACAGGGGCAAGTCAGCCCCAGCATTTT
-	TRBD1	TRBV5-1	TRBJ1-6	CASSLEQGVSPLHF	TGCGCCAGCAGCTTGGAACAGGGGGTGTCACCCCTCCACTTT
-	-	TRBV11-2	TRBJ2-1	CASSPRGRGRHNEQFF	TGTGCCAGCAGCCCCAGGGGGCGGGGGCGGCACAATGAGCAGTTCTTC
once	TRBD1	TRBV19	TRBJ1-2	CASSNLQGRYGYTF	TGTGCCAGTAGTAACCTACAGGGGCGCTATGGCTACACCTTC
-	TRBD1	TRBV5-1	TRBJ1-6	CASSLKTGANSPLHF	TGCGCCAGCAGCTTGAAGACAGGGGCAAATTCACCCCTCCACTTT
-	TRBD2	TRBV4-3	TRBJ2-1	CASSQVVSGGEDEQFF	TGCGCCAGCAGCCAAGTTGTGAGCGGGGGAGAAGATGAGCAGTTCTTC
-	TRBD1	TRBV27	TRBJ2-7	CASRMDRGNSYEQYF	TGTGCCAGCAGAATGGACAGGGGAAATTCCTACGAGCAGTACTTC
-	-	TRBV2	TRBJ2-7	CASTDTRGRVAYEQYF	TGTGCCAGCACCGACACCCGCGGTAGGGTCGCCTACGAGCAGTACTTC
-	-	TRBV4-1	TRBJ1-1	CASSQDRNTEAFF	TGCGCCAGCAGCCAAGACAGGAACACTGAAGCTTTCTTT
-	TRBD1	TRBV28	TRBJ1-5	CASSYWTGSNQPQHF	TGTGCCAGCAGTTACTGGACAGGCAGCAATCAGCCCCAGCATTTT
once	-	TRBV7-2	TRBJ2-7	CASSLGRISYEQYF	TGTGCCAGCAGCTTAGGGCGCATCTCCTACGAGCAGTACTTC
-	-	TRBV5-5	TRBJ1-2	CASSPLWEDGYTF	TGTGCCAGCAGCCCCCTCTGGGAGGATGGCTACACCTTC
hyperexpanded	-	TRBV7-9	TRBJ1-4	CASSPLLGAATNEKLFF	TGTGCCAGCAGCCCCCTCTTAGGGGCAGCAACTAATGAAAAACTGTTTTTT
-	-	TRBV6-5	TRBJ2-1	CASSRLGDNEQFF	TGTGCCAGCAGTCGGCTTGGGGACAATGAGCAGTTCTTC
-	-	TRBV6-4	TRBJ2-1	CASSEGPASYNEQFF	TGTGCCAGCAGTGAGGGCCCAGCCTCCTACAATGAGCAGTTCTTC
-	-	TRBV6-1	TRBJ2-7	CASSFGNMNEQYF	TGTGCCAGCAGTTTCGGGAACATGAACGAGCAGTACTTC
-	-	TRBV7-9	TRBJ1-2	CASNQDGSNYGYTF	TGTGCCAGCAATCAGGACGGATCTAACTATGGCTACACCTTC